This T cell receptor beta chain was observed in a study of Ad26.COV2.S vaccination and SARS-CoV-2 variants. About the research overall: Sample donor was a member of the COV1001 Ad26.COV2.S trial arm. Ad26.COV2.S was injected intramuscularly once or twice, 56 days apart.

Generated by immunoSEQ multiplex PCR, the TCRdb table keeps only in-frame clones and is missing some. Of around 420,000 clones listed, more than 75% are singletons. The study, taken as a whole, reports: Total T cell responses may have been underestimated by the TCR breadth and depth analyses.

In this sample, this clone turned up a few times. Its antigen is unknown. Germline CDR1 is SGHNT and CDR2 is YYREEE (reference sequence). V gave up 4 bases and J gave up 4 bases, with 17 bases separating them. This CDR3 is built from 15 residues. Treatment in this sample: 19 received Ad26.COV2.S at low or high dose, single or two shots; roughly five received placebo; per-sample allocation not given. Repertoires come from day 63 after the first vaccine or placebo injection. This adult donor, from Boston, was 18-55 years old. Here the sequenced sample was peripheral blood, taken in a trial of Ad26.COV2.S vaccine versus placebo. This chain links TRBV5-4 with TRBJ1-2, with D possibly matching TRBD1 (5 bases). This clonotype was sampled from a person aged 18-60 years who received the Ad26.COV2.S COVID-19 vaccine or a placebo. The CDR3 region has the DNA TGTGCCAGCAGCCTCGGACGGGGGACTGGCTATGGCTACACCTTC. It yields the protein CASSLGRGTGYGYTF.